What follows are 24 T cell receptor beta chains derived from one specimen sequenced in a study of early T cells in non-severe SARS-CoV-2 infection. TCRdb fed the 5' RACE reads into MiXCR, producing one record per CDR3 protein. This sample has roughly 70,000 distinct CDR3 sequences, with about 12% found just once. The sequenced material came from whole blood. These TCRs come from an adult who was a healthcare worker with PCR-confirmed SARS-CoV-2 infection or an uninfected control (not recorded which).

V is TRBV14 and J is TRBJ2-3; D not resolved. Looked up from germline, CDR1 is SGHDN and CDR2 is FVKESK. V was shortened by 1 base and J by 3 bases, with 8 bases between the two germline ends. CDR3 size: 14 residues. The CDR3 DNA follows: TGTGCCAGCAGCCAAGGGCTACGGACAGATACGCAGTATTTT. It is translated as CASSQGLRTDTQYF.

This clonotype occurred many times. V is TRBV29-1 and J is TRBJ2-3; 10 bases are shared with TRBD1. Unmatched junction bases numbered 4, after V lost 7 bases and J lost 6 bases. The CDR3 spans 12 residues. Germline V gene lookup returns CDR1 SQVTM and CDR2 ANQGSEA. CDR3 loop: CSARGQGDTQYF. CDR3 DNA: TGCAGCGCGAGGGGACAGGGGGATACGCAGTATTTT.

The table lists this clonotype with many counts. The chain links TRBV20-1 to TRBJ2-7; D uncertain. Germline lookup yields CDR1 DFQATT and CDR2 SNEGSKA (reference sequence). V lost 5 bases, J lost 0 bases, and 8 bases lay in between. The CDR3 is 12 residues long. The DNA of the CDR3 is TGCAGTGCTGACTTACTCTCCTACGAGCAGTACTTC. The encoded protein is CSADLLSYEQYF.

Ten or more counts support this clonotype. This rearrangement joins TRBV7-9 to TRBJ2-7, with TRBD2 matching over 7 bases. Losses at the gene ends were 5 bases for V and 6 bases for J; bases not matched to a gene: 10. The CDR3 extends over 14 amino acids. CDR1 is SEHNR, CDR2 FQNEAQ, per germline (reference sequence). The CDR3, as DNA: TGTGCCAGCAGCCAACCGGGACTATCAGTCGAGCAGTACTTC. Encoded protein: CASSQPGLSVEQYF.

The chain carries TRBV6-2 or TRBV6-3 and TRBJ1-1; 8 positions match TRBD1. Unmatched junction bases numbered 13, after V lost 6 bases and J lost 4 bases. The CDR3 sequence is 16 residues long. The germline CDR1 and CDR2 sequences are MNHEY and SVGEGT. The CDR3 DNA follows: TGTGCCAGCAGAAAGAGGCTACAGGGGGATCGCACTGAAGCTTTCTTT. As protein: CASRKRLQGDRTEAFF.

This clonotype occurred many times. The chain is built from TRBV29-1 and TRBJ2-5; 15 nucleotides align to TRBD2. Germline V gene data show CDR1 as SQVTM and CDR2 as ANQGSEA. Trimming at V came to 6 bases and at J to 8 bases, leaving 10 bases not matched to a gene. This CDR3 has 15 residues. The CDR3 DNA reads TGCAGCGTCCTCAGGACTAGCGGGGGGGCGAGAACCCAGTACTTC. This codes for CSVLRTSGGARTQYF. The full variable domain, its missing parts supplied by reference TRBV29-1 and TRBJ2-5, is SAVISQKPSRDICQRGTSLTIQCQVDSQVTMMFWYRQQPGQSLTLIATANQGSEATYESGFVIDKFPISRPNLTFSTLTVSNMSPEDSSIYLCSVLRTSGGARTQYFGPGTRLLVL.

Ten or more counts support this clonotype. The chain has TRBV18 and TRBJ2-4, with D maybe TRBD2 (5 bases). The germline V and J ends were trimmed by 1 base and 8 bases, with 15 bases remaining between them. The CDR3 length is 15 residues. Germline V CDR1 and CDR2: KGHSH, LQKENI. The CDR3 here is CASSPRTGILDIQYF. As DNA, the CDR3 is TGTGCCAGCTCACCACGGACGGGGATCCTGGACATTCAGTACTTC.

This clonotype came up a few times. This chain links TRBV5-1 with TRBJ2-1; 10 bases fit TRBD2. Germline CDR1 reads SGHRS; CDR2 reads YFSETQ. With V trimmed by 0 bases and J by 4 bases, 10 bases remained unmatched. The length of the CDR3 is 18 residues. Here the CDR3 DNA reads TGCGCCAGCAGCTTGGGGGTTATCACTAGCGGGGCTTACAATGAGCAGTTCTTC. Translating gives CASSLGVITSGAYNEQFF.

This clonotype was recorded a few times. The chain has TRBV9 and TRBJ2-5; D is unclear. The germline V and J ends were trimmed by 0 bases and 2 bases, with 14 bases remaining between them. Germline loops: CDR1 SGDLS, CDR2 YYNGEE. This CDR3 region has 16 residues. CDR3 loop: CASSVEGLAAQETQYF. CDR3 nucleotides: TGTGCCAGCAGCGTAGAAGGGTTAGCAGCACAAGAGACCCAGTACTTC.

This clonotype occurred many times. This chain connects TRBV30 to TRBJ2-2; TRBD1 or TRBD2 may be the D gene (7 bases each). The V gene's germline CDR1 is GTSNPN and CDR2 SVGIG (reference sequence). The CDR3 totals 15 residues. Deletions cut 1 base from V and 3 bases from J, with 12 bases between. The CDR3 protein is CAWSAGGEDTGELFF. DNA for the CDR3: TGTGCCTGGAGTGCAGGGGGGGAGGACACCGGGGAGCTGTTTTTT.

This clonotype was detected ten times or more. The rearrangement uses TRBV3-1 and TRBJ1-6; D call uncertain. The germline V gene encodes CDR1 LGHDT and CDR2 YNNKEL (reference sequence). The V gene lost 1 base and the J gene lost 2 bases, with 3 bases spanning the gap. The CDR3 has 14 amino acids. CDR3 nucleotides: TGTGCCAGCAGCCAAGGCCCCTATAATTCACCCCTCCACTTT. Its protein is CASSQGPYNSPLHF.

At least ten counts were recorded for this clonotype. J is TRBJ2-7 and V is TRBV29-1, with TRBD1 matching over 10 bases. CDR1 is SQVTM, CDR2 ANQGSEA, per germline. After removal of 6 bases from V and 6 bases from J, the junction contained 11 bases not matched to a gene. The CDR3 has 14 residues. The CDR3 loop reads CSVAGRDRGSEQYF. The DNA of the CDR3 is TGCAGCGTAGCGGGTCGGGACAGGGGAAGCGAGCAGTACTTC.

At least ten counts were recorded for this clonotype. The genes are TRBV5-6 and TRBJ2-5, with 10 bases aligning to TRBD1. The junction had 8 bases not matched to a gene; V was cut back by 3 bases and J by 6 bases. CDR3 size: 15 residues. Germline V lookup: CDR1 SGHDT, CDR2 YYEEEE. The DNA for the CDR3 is TGTGCCAGCAGCTCGGGACAGGGGAAGAGAAAGACCCAGTACTTC. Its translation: CASSSGQGKRKTQYF. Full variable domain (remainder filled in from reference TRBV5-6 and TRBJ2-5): DAGVTQSPTHLIKTRGQQVTLRCSPKSGHDTVSWYQQALGQGPQFIFQYYEEEERQRGNFPDRFSGHQFPNYSSELNVNALLLGDSALYLCASSSGQGKRKTQYFGPGTRLLVL.

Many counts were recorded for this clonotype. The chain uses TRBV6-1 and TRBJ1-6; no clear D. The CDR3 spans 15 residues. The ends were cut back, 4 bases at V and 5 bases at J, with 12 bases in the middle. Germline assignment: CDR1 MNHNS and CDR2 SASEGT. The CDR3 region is CASSVSSGDNSPLHF. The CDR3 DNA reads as TGTGCCAGCAGTGTCTCCAGTGGTGATAATTCACCCCTCCACTTT.

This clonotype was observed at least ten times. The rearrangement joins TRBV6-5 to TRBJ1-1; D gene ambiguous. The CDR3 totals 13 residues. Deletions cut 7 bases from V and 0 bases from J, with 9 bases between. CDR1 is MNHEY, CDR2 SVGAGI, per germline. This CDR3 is CASTVGVNTEAFF. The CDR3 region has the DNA TGTGCCAGCACGGTAGGAGTGAACACTGAAGCTTTCTTT.

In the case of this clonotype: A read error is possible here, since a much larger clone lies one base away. CDR3 DNA: TGTACCAGCAGCCAACCAGGGGGCACAGATACGCAGTATTTT. It is translated as CTSSQPGGTDTQYF. The V and J genes are TRBV3-2 and TRBJ2-3; the DNA was not used to check the table's D call, TRBD1. TRBV3-2 corresponds to a pseudogene. The CDR3 consists of 14 residues.

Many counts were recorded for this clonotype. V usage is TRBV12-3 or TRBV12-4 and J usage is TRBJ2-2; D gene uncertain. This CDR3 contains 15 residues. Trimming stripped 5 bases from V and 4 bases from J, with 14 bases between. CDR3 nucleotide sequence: TGTGCCAGCAGTCCAGGCAAGGGTTTCACCGGGGAGCTGTTTTTT. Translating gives CASSPGKGFTGELFF.

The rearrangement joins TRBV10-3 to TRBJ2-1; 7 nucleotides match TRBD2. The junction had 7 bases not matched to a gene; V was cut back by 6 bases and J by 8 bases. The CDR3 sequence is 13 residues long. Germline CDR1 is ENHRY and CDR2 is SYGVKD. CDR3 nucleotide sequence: TGTGCCATCAGAGGACGGGAGGTCGATGAGCAGTTCTTC. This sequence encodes CAIRGREVDEQFF.

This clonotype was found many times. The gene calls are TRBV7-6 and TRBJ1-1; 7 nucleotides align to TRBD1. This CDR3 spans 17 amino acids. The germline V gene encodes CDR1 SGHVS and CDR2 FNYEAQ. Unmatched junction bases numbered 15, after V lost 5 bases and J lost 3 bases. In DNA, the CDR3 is TGTGCCAGCAGCGTACGGGGAGGACGAACAGGGGACACTGAAGCTTTCTTT. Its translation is CASSVRGGRTGDTEAFF.

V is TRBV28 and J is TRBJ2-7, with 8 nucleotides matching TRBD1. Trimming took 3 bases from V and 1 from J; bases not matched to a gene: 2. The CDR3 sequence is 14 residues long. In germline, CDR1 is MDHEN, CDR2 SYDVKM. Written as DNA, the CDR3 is TGTGCCAGCAGTTTGACAGGGGAGTCCTACGAGCAGTACTTC. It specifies CASSLTGESYEQYF.

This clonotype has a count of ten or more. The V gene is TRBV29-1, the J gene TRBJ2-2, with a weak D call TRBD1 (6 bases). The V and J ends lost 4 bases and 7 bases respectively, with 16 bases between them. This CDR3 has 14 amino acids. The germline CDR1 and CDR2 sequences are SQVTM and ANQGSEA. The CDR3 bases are TGCAGCGTTGGGGCAGGGGTTGGAGTCGGGGAGCTGTTTTTT. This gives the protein CSVGAGVGVGELFF.

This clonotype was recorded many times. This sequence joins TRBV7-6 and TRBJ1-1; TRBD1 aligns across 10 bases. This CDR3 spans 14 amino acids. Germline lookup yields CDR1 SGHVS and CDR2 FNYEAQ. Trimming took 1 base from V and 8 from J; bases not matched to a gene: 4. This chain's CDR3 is CASSLVRTGGEAFF. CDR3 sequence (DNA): TGTGCCAGCAGCTTAGTGAGGACAGGGGGAGAAGCTTTCTTT.

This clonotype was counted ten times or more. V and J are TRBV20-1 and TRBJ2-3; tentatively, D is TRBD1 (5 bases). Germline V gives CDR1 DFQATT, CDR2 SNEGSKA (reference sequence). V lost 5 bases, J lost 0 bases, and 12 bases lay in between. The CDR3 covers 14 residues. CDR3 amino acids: CSAADSTSTDTQYF. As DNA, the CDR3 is TGCAGTGCTGCCGACAGCACTAGCACAGATACGCAGTATTTT.

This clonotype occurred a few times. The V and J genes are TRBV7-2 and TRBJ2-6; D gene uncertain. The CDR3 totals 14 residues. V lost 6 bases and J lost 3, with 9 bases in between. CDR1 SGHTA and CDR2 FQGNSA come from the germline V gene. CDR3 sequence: CASSRSFGANVLTF. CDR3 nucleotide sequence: TGTGCCAGCAGTCGGTCGTTTGGGGCCAACGTCCTGACTTTC.